This TCR beta chain emerged from a study of blood T cell repertoires in COVID-19. On the study more broadly: Whether acute or convalescent, the COVID-19 samples came from the United States, Italy and Spain.

The data were produced by immunoSEQ multiplex PCR, yet TCRdb's version contains in-frame clones alone and is incomplete. The repertoire holds roughly 230,000 clones, with 83% as singletons. The length of the CDR3 is 14 residues. From germline, CDR1 is MNHEY and CDR2 SVGAGI. The V and J ends lost 6 bases and 3 bases, in that order; junction bases with no gene match: 7. The material sequenced was peripheral blood. This TCR was recovered from a human donor in a cohort sampled during active COVID-19. The chain couples TRBV6-5 to TRBJ2-7, with 8 bases lining up with TRBD1. The CDR3 DNA is TGTGCCAGCAGCACGGACAGGGTATTCTACGAGCAGTACTTC. Its protein is CASSTDRVFYEQYF.